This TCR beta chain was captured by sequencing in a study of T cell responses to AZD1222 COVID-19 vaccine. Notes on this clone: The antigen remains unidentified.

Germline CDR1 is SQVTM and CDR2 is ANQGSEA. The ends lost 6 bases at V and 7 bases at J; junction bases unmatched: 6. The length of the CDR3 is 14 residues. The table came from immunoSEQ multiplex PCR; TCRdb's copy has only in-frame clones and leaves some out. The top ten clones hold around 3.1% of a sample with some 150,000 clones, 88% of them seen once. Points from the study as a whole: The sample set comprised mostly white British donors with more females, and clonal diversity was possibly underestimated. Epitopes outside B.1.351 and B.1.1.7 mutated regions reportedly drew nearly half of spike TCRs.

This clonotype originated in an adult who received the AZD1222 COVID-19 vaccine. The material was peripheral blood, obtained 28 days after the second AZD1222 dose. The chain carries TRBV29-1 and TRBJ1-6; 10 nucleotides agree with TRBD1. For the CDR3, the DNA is TGCAGCGTGGGGACAGGGGAGCGGAATTCACCCCTCCACTTT. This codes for CSVGTGERNSPLHF. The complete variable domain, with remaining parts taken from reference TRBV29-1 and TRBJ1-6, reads SAVISQKPSRDICQRGTSLTIQCQVDSQVTMMFWYRQQPGQSLTLIATANQGSEATYESGFVIDKFPISRPNLTFSTLTVSNMSPEDSSIYLCSVGTGERNSPLHFGNGTRLTVT.